The subject of this entry is one T cell receptor beta chain. The data belong to a study of blood T cell repertoires in COVID-19. Trimming cost V 2 bases and J 5 bases; bases outside gene matches: 8. The CDR3 contains 16 residues. Per the germline V gene, CDR1 is ENHRY and CDR2 is SYGVKD. Assay used: immunoSEQ multiplex PCR; TCRdb lists only in-frame clones, some missing. The sample carries about 290,000 clones, around four fifths recorded once. The chain combines TRBV10-3 with TRBJ2-7; 11 bases fit TRBD1. Sequenced sample: peripheral blood. The receptor was isolated from a woman between 45 and 60 years old with active or convalescent COVID-19. DNA of the CDR3: TGTGCCATCAGTGAGATCGGACAGGGGGCGAAAAACGAGCAGTACTTC. Translation gives CAISEIGQGAKNEQYF.